The entry that follows covers one TCR beta chain sequence. The antigen is unknown. CDR1 and CDR2 (germline): WNHNN, SYGVQD (reference sequence). This CDR3 comprises 14 residues. Unmatched junction bases numbered 0, after V lost 4 bases and J lost 3 bases. The data are from a study of OX40 agonist ivuxolimab in advanced cancers. Study-level background: Mean age about 60 years, range about 20 to 79; about 85% male.

Individuals having autoimmune disease history or systemic immunosuppression were not enrolled. Points from the study as a whole: At 0.1 to 3.0 mg/kg and by week 6, clonal expansion occurred in CD4+ and CD8+ blood T cells. Averaging showed that CD8+ T cells had more expanded clones than CD4+ did.

Some clones are missing from TCRdb's copy, which holds only in-frame ones; the method was immunoSEQ multiplex PCR. The data contain some 75,000 clones, roughly 88% of them singletons. The sequence was obtained from an adult with an advanced solid tumor such as melanoma, head and neck, liver or kidney cancer. The specimen comprised CD4+ or CD8+ T cells sorted from blood, sampled in a trial of the OX40 agonist ivuxolimab. The genes are TRBV10-1 and TRBJ2-1, with 10 bases that match TRBD1. The CDR3 reads CASSGTGGYNEQFF. CDR3 sequence (DNA): TGCGCCAGCAGTGGGACAGGGGGCTACAATGAGCAGTTCTTC.